Listed here are 21 T cell receptor beta chains from one sample, sequenced in a study of CD8 T cells in ankylosing spondylitis. The antigens of these receptors remain unknown. Study-level findings and limits: Made up of roughly 8 highly homologous variants, a TCR beta motif appeared characteristic of ankylosing spondylitis blood.

MiXCR, run by TCRdb on the 5' RACE reads, gives a single entry per CDR3 protein. The sample includes a few hundred thousand distinct CDR3 sequences, 20% to 25% of them seen just once. The sample was blood, either unsorted or a sorted T cell fraction (not recorded which). The receptors originated from a male donor with ankylosing spondylitis.

There are many counts of this clonotype. The rearrangement joins TRBV7-2 to TRBJ2-7, with 10 bases aligning to TRBD2. Germline V gene lookup returns CDR1 SGHTA and CDR2 FQGNSA. V gave up 4 bases and J gave up 2 bases; unmatched junction bases: 5. The length of the CDR3 is 15 residues. DNA for the CDR3: TGTGCCAGCAGCTCCGGGCTAGCGGGAGCCTACGAGCAGTACTTC. This codes for CASSSGLAGAYEQYF.

This clonotype was picked up many times. The chain combines TRBV5-1 with TRBJ2-2; 8 bases agree with TRBD1. CDR3 length equals 14 residues. Germline CDR1 reads SGHRS; CDR2 reads YFSETQ. The trim removed 6 bases at V and 6 bases at J, leaving 7 bases unmatched. The CDR3 region has the DNA TGCGCCAGCACCTGGACAGGGTCGGCCGGGGAGCTGTTTTTT. Translated: CASTWTGSAGELFF.

This rearrangement joins TRBV10-3 to TRBJ2-1; 12 bases are shared with TRBD2. After removal of 6 bases from V and 8 bases from J, the junction contained 5 bases not matched to a gene. This CDR3 region has 14 residues. Germline V gives CDR1 ENHRY, CDR2 SYGVKD. CDR3 residues: CAIRETSGSDEQFF. DNA of the CDR3: TGTGCCATCAGGGAGACTAGCGGGAGTGATGAGCAGTTCTTC.

This chain uses TRBV20-1 with TRBJ2-7, with D perhaps TRBD2 (6 bases). This CDR3 has 14 residues. V lost 6 bases, J lost 3 bases, and 18 bases lay in between. CDR1 is DFQATT, CDR2 SNEGSKA, per germline (reference sequence). The CDR3 bases are TGCAGTGCCGAGGAGGGTAGTAAGGGCTACGAGCAGTACTTC. Protein product: CSAEEGSKGYEQYF.

The V gene is TRBV20-1, the J gene TRBJ2-3, with 11 bases matching TRBD2. The germline CDR1 and CDR2 sequences are DFQATT and SNEGSKA (reference sequence). The J segment lost 6 bases and the V segment lost 2 bases, leaving 4 bases of the junction unmatched. CDR3 length: 14 residues. The CDR3 DNA follows: TGCAGTGCTAGACTAGCGGGAGGAGCTGATACGCAGTATTTT. Translating it yields CSARLAGGADTQYF.

The chain employs TRBV20-1 and TRBJ2-1; no reliable D call. Trimming took 4 bases from V and 4 from J, leaving 14 bases between them. CDR1 is DFQATT and CDR2 is SNEGSKA in the germline V gene (reference sequence). CDR3 size: 14 residues. As DNA, the CDR3 is TGCAGTGCTACCCCCGGCGAGAGTTACAATGAGCAGTTCTTC. It specifies CSATPGESYNEQFF.

This rearrangement joins TRBV2 to TRBJ1-5, with D unclear. This CDR3 has 15 residues. The germline V gene encodes CDR1 SNHLY and CDR2 FYNNEI. V was clipped by 8 bases and J by 3 bases, with 17 bases between them. The CDR3 region has the DNA TGTGCCAGCGCTAGTCTCCAAATCCCCAATCAGCCCCAGCATTTT. It yields the protein CASASLQIPNQPQHF.

This clonotype was detected a few times. The CDR3 loop reads CASQGGETQYF. The CDR3 DNA reads TGTGCCAGCCAGGGGGGGGAGACCCAGTACTTC. The chain is built from TRBV28 and TRBJ2-5, with D perhaps matching TRBD1 or TRBD2 (7 bases each). The CDR3 covers 11 residues. Germline V gene sequence: CDR1 MDHEN, CDR2 SYDVKM. Between the trimmed V and J ends, which lost 8 bases and 5 bases, there was a span of 9 bases.

V and J are TRBV28 and TRBJ2-1, with 7 bases fitting TRBD1. The CDR3 extends over 15 amino acids. V was pared by 2 bases and J by 5 bases, with 6 bases of the junction left unmatched. Germline CDR1 reads MDHEN; CDR2 reads SYDVKM. CDR3 amino acids: CASSLTRQGHNEQFF. The CDR3 nucleotides read TGTGCCAGCAGTTTAACCCGACAGGGCCACAATGAGCAGTTCTTC.

This clonotype was picked up many times. The chain links TRBV20-1 to TRBJ2-7, with 9 bases identical to TRBD1. The germline gives CDR1 DFQATT, CDR2 SNEGSKA (reference sequence). The CDR3 extends over 13 amino acids. Trimming cost V 6 bases and J 4 bases; bases outside gene matches: 7. The CDR3 reads CSAMGQGVYEQYF. Here the CDR3 DNA reads TGCAGTGCAATGGGACAGGGTGTATACGAGCAGTACTTC.

DNA for the CDR3: TGCAGTGCCCGGGGACTAGGCGTCGATTCCGGGGAGCTGTTTTTT. Residues: CSARGLGVDSGELFF. The rearrangement joins TRBV20-1 to TRBJ2-2; 8 bases line up with TRBD2. The J segment lost 6 bases and the V segment lost 6 bases, leaving 12 bases of the junction unmatched. Germline V lookup: CDR1 DFQATT, CDR2 SNEGSKA (reference sequence). CDR3 length equals 15 residues.

This clonotype showed up many times. The chain has TRBV10-3 and TRBJ2-7; 13 bases line up with TRBD2. This CDR3 comprises 13 residues. The trim removed 4 bases at V and 7 bases at J, leaving 1 base unmatched. Looked up from germline, CDR1 is ENHRY and CDR2 is SYGVKD. CDR3 amino acids: CAISAGLAGEQYF. The CDR3 DNA reads TGTGCCATCAGTGCGGGACTAGCGGGAGAGCAGTACTTC.

The chain links TRBV5-5 to TRBJ2-5; D might be TRBD2 (6 bases). Trimming left V 0 bases short and J 1 base short, with 13 bases between. CDR1 is SGHKS and CDR2 is YYEKEE in the germline V gene (reference sequence). This CDR3 comprises 16 residues. The CDR3 here is CASSLEVGSPQETQYF. The DNA of the CDR3 is TGTGCCAGCAGCTTGGAGGTCGGGAGTCCCCAAGAGACCCAGTACTTC.

This clonotype was recorded a few times. The rearrangement uses TRBV20-1 and TRBJ2-7, with D possibly matching TRBD2 (5 bases). Germline CDR1 is DFQATT and CDR2 is SNEGSKA (reference sequence). This CDR3 is built from 12 residues. The ends were cut back, 2 bases at V and 4 bases at J, with 9 bases in the middle. CDR3: CSARRSGYEQYF. As DNA, the CDR3 is TGCAGTGCTAGACGATCGGGGTACGAGCAGTACTTC.

This clonotype was seen only a few times. This rearrangement joins TRBV7-8 to TRBJ2-1, with a possible D match to TRBD2 (6 bases). V lost 5 bases, J lost 7 bases, and 24 bases lay in between. This CDR3 is 17 amino acids long. Germline loops: CDR1 SGHVS, CDR2 FQNEAQ. CDR3 sequence (DNA): TGTGCCAGCAGCCATTCCAGGACTGGGGGGTCTAGGAATGAGCAGTTCTTC. Amino acid sequence: CASSHSRTGGSRNEQFF.

This clonotype was counted ten times or more. The chain carries TRBV20-1 and TRBJ2-5; D is ambiguous. Germline V gene sequence: CDR1 DFQATT, CDR2 SNEGSKA (reference sequence). The CDR3 covers 11 residues. V was cut by 6 bases and J by 5 bases, with 10 bases left in between. CDR3 protein: CSASEAETQYF. The CDR3 region has the DNA TGCAGTGCCTCCGAGGCGGAGACCCAGTACTTC.

This sequence joins TRBV20-1 and TRBJ2-7; 11 nucleotides match TRBD2. The CDR3 is 19 amino acids. J gave up 2 bases and V 4 bases, and 19 bases lay outside the gene matches. The germline V gene encodes CDR1 DFQATT and CDR2 SNEGSKA (reference sequence). The CDR3 DNA reads TGCAGTGCTACGGGACTAGCGGCAACTCTATCTACTGACCCCTACGAGCAGTACTTC. Translating gives CSATGLAATLSTDPYEQYF.

This clonotype occurred a few times. V is TRBV20-1 and J is TRBJ2-7; D gene unclear. V was clipped by 5 bases and J by 2 bases, with 16 bases between them. Germline-derived CDR1 and CDR2 are DFQATT and SNEGSKA (reference sequence). The CDR3 extends over 14 amino acids. The DNA for the CDR3 is TGCAGTGCTCCCCCCTTATTGCAACCCTACGAGCAGTACTTC. It codes for CSAPPLLQPYEQYF.

The chain recombines TRBV27 with TRBJ1-4; D not certain. The CDR3 totals 13 residues. The V and J ends lost 2 bases and 7 bases respectively, with 8 bases between them. Germline V gene lookup returns CDR1 MNHEY and CDR2 SMNVEV (reference sequence). CDR3 region: CASSLRAAEKLFF. The CDR3 DNA is TGTGCCAGCAGTTTAAGGGCAGCTGAAAAACTGTTTTTT.

V and J are TRBV20-1 and TRBJ1-5, with a tentative D call TRBD1 (5 bases). The CDR3 totals 12 residues. In germline, CDR1 is DFQATT, CDR2 SNEGSKA (reference sequence). V lost 6 bases and J 4 bases, leaving 10 bases between the germline ends. The CDR3 loop reads CSAHGGNQPQHF. In DNA form, the CDR3 reads TGCAGTGCACATGGGGGAAATCAGCCCCAGCATTTT.

This chain joins TRBV18 and TRBJ2-7; the D is unclear. This CDR3 comprises 14 residues. With 3 bases removed from V and 4 bases from J, the gap between germline ends came to 13 bases. The germline CDR1 and CDR2 sequences are KGHSH and LQKENI. CDR3 protein: CASSPPHSGYEQYF. The CDR3 nucleotides are TGTGCCAGCTCACCCCCCCATAGTGGGTACGAGCAGTACTTC. Full variable domain (missing parts from reference TRBV18 and TRBJ2-7): NAGVMQNPRHLVRRRGQEARLRCSPMKGHSHVYWYRQLPEEGLKFMVYLQKENIIDESGMPKERFSAEFPKEGPSILRIQQVVRGDSAAYFCASSPPHSGYEQYFGPGTRLTVT.